The rows below give T cell receptor beta chains drawn from one sample of a study of OX40 agonist ivuxolimab in advanced cancers. The protocol was immunoSEQ multiplex PCR, while the TCRdb copy is restricted to in-frame clones and leaves out a portion. The repertoire holds 20,000 to 30,000 clones, with around three quarters as singletons. Material: CD4+ or CD8+ T cells sorted from blood, obtained in a trial of the OX40 agonist ivuxolimab. The receptors shown here come from an adult with an advanced solid tumor such as melanoma, head and neck, liver or kidney cancer. Both conserved end residues are part of each CDR3. Each record gives: D gene, V gene, J gene, clone size, CDR3 DNA, CDR3 protein. The D gene is left open where the match is weak. Expanded clones get a size class; other rows say once, few or many, or leave the size out.

>NA|TRBV11-3|TRBJ1-1|few
TGTGCCAGCAGTCTGTTAGTAAACACTGAAGCTTTCTTT
CASSLLVNTEAFF
>NA|TRBV30|TRBJ1-3|NA
TGTGCCTGGAGTGTGGGGAGTTCGGGTTCCTGGAACACCATATATTTT
CAWSVGSSGSWNTIYF
>NA|TRBV7-9|TRBJ2-7|NA
TGTGCCAGCAACCCCTCCAGGGGGGGGGAGCAGTACTTC
CASNPSRGGEQYF
>NA|TRBV15|TRBJ2-2|NA
TGTGCCACCAGCAGAGATCGCGGCGGGGTTCTCACCGGGGAGCTGTTTTTT
CATSRDRGGVLTGELFF
>NA|TRBV6-1|TRBJ2-7|NA
TGTGCCAGCAGTGAAGAAGCCGGAGGGGTTGACGAGCAGTACTTC
CASSEEAGGVDEQYF
>NA|TRBV18|TRBJ2-2|NA
TGTGCCAGCTCACCACTTATAACGAACACCGGGGAGCTGTTTTTT
CASSPLITNTGELFF
>NA|TRBV7-3|TRBJ1-1|few
TGTGCCAGCAGCTTAGGTGCCGGAGCTTTCTTT
CASSLGAGAFF
>NA|TRBV5-1|TRBJ2-7|few
TGCGCCAGCAGCTGGGGGGAGGGGGCCCGCTACGAGCAGTACTTC
CASSWGEGARYEQYF
>NA|TRBV19|TRBJ1-3|NA
TGTGCCAGTAGCCAGACAGTCTCTTCTGGAAACACCATATATTTT
CASSQTVSSGNTIYF
>NA|TRBV5-4|TRBJ1-1|NA
TGTGCCAGCAGCTCCGGGGGGGACCTATACACTGAAGCTTTCTTT
CASSSGGDLYTEAFF
>TRBD1|TRBV28|TRBJ1-5|NA
TGTGCCAGCAGTCCCTTCGACAGGGTTGGTCAGCCCCAGCATTTT
CASSPFDRVGQPQHF
>NA|TRBV29-1|TRBJ1-1|NA
TGCAGCGTCTACAGGGCTGGGACTGAAGCTTTCTTT
CSVYRAGTEAFF
>NA|TRBV30|TRBJ2-1|NA
TGTGCCTGGAGTGTAGTAAGGGAGAATGAGCAGTTCTTC
CAWSVVRENEQFF